The rows below give T cell receptor beta chains drawn from one sample of a study of blood T cell repertoires in COVID-19. Clones were read by immunoSEQ multiplex PCR, and TCRdb kept only the in-frame ones, dropping some. The profile covers some 530,000 clones, with around 85% appearing a single time and about 3% taken by the ten largest. Sequencing was done on a sample of peripheral blood. The receptors here all came from a human donor in a cohort sampled during active COVID-19. Each CDR3 is given with its conserved first and last residue. D genes are given only for firm matches. Size is stated for part of the rows, as once, few or many counts, or as a class when the clone is expanded.

clone size,V gene,D gene,J gene,CDR3 DNA,CDR3 protein
.,TRBV9,TRBD1,TRBJ2-2,TGTGCCAGCAGCGCGGGACAGGGGTACAAGGGCGGGGAGCTGTTTTTT,CASSAGQGYKGGELFF
.,TRBV5-8,.,TRBJ2-2,TGTGCCAGCAGCAAAAGGGGGTCGGACACCGGGGAGCTGTTTTTT,CASSKRGSDTGELFF
.,TRBV29-1,TRBD1,TRBJ1-1,TGCAGCGTTGCCTCACAGGGGGCCGCTGAAGCTTTCTTT,CSVASQGAAEAFF
.,TRBV5-1,TRBD1,TRBJ1-1,TGCGCCAGCAGCTTGGGTGAGGGGGCGGACACTGAAGCTTTCTTT,CASSLGEGADTEAFF
.,TRBV6-6,TRBD1,TRBJ2-7,TGTGCCAGCAGTACTCCCGGGACAGGTTTGGAAGAGCAGTACTTC,CASSTPGTGLEEQYF
once,TRBV20-1,.,TRBJ1-1,TGCAGTGCTAGAGATATCCCTGAAGCTTTCTTT,CSARDIPEAFF
.,TRBV7-8,TRBD1,TRBJ2-7,TGTGCCAGCAGCTTAGGGAGGGGACAGGGCGAGCAGTACTTC,CASSLGRGQGEQYF
.,TRBV5-1,.,TRBJ1-2,TGCGCCAGCAGCTTAAAAGCCCGGGTAGATGGCTACACCTTC,CASSLKARVDGYTF
.,TRBV5-1,.,TRBJ2-7,TGCGCCAGCAGTCTCCTTCACAGGGCCAGCTCCTACGAGCAGTACTTC,CASSLLHRASSYEQYF
few,TRBV14,TRBD2,TRBJ2-1,TGTGCCAGCAGCCAAGCTTTAGCGGGAGCCAATGAGCAGTTCTTC,CASSQALAGANEQFF
.,TRBV6-5,TRBD2,TRBJ2-3,TGTGCCAGCAGTTGGGGACTAGCGGGATCGAAGGATACGCAGTATTTT,CASSWGLAGSKDTQYF
.,TRBV4-1,TRBD2,TRBJ2-5,TGCGCCAGCAGCCAAGATGGAGTAGCGGGATTGGAGACCCAGTACTTC,CASSQDGVAGLETQYF
.,TRBV9,TRBD1,TRBJ1-2,TGTGCCAGCAGCATCGGACAGGAGGGGACTAGGGGCTACACCTTC,CASSIGQEGTRGYTF
.,TRBV6-5,TRBD2,TRBJ2-5,TGTGCCAGCAGTTCCAGCGGGAGGGAGACCCAGTACTTC,CASSSSGRETQYF
.,TRBV3-1/TRBV3-2,.,TRBJ2-2,TGTGCCAGCAGCCAACTCTACAGAGACGCCGGGGAGCTGTTTTTT,CASSQLYRDAGELFF
.,TRBV5-1,TRBD1,TRBJ2-2,TGCGCCAGCAGTGAGGGGGCTAGTGGCGGGGAGCTGTTTTTT,CASSEGASGGELFF
.,TRBV3-1/TRBV3-2,.,TRBJ2-5,TGTGCCAGCAGCATATTCGGAGAGACCCAGTACTTC,CASSIFGETQYF
.,TRBV30,TRBD1,TRBJ1-1,TGTGCCTGGACCACGACAGGGACTGAAGCTTTCTTT,CAWTTTGTEAFF
.,TRBV7-9,TRBD1,TRBJ1-1,TGTGCCAGCAGCCGACAGGGGGCGAACACTGAAGCTTTCTTT,CASSRQGANTEAFF
.,TRBV19,.,TRBJ2-5,TGTGCCACCCGCTCCTCTCCGGCTAGCCAAGAGACCCAGTACTTC,CATRSSPASQETQYF
once,TRBV28,.,TRBJ1-4,TGTGCCAGCAGTTTATCTCTTGAAAAACTGTTTTTT,CASSLSLEKLFF
.,TRBV7-8,.,TRBJ2-3,TGTGCCAGCAGCTTATTGGCCTTGGATACGCAGTATTTT,CASSLLALDTQYF
.,TRBV30,.,TRBJ2-7,TGTGCCTGGAGTGTAAGTAGCGCGAGCTCCTACGAGCAGTACTTC,CAWSVSSASSYEQYF